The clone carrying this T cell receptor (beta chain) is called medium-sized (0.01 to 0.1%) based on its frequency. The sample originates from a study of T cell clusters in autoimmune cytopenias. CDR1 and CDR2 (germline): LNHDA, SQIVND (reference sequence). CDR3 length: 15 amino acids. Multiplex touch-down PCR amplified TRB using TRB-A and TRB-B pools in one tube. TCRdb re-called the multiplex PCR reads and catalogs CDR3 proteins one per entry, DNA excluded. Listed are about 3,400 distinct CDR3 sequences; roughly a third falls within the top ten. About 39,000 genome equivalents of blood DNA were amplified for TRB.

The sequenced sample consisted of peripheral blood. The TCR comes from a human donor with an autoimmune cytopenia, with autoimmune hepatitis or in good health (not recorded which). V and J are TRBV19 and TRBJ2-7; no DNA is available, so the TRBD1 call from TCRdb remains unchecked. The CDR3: CASSILATGSYEQYF.